This T cell receptor (beta chain) was recorded in a study of blood T cell repertoires in COVID-19. This clone has only one observation. The table came from immunoSEQ multiplex PCR; TCRdb's copy has only in-frame clones and leaves some out. The data show over 150,000 clones, with roughly 84% seen just once and less than 8.5% held by the top ten. Sequences were obtained from PBMCs or T cells enriched from blood (not recorded which). This receptor was obtained from a man aged 35 to 55 who had recovered from COVID-19.

CDR3 in amino acids: CASRYRDSYEQYF. The CDR3 region has the DNA TGTGCCAGCAGGTACCGGGACAGCTACGAGCAGTACTTC. The chain carries TRBV6-4 and TRBJ2-7; 7 bases line up with TRBD1. The junction had 5 bases not matched to a gene; V was cut back by 6 bases and J by 3 bases. Germline V gives CDR1 MRHNA, CDR2 SNTAGT. This CDR3 has 13 residues.